A selection of T cell receptor beta chains follows, all from one sample in a study of shared clonotypes between healthy human individuals. Produced via immunoSEQ multiplex PCR; TCRdb's table is partial and in-frame only. The sample yields a few hundred thousand clones, about 70% seen once. Sequenced input: memory CD4+ T cells sorted from blood. All receptors derive from a young man in good health. The CDR3 runs from the conserved cysteine through the conserved F or W. Fields, in order: V gene, clone size, J gene, D gene, CDR3 protein, CDR3 DNA. D genes are given only for firm matches. Only some rows state a clone size, as once, few, many or a class for expanded clones.

TRBV7-8	.	TRBJ2-3	.	CASSLSPWGADTQYF	TGTGCCAGCAGCTTAAGTCCCTGGGGTGCAGATACGCAGTATTTT
TRBV7-9	once	TRBJ2-1	.	CASSLVKMLWGNEQFF	TGTGCCAGCAGCTTAGTAAAGATGCTTTGGGGCAATGAGCAGTTCTTC
TRBV27	.	TRBJ1-5	.	CASSLRKIGNQPQHF	TGTGCCAGCAGTTTGAGGAAGATAGGCAATCAGCCCCAGCATTTT
TRBV5-4	.	TRBJ2-2	TRBD1	CASSLFLQGDTGELFF	TGTGCCAGCAGCTTGTTTCTCCAGGGGGACACCGGGGAGCTGTTTTTT
TRBV5-1	.	TRBJ2-7	.	CASSSAPGGVNFEQYF	TGCGCCAGCAGTTCCGCACCGGGTGGGGTTAATTTCGAGCAGTACTTC
TRBV25-1	.	TRBJ2-3	.	CASSAATDTQYF	TGTGCCAGCAGTGCCGCAACAGATACGCAGTATTTT
TRBV18	.	TRBJ1-1	.	CASSPLGPQGGTEAFF	TGTGCCAGCTCACCTTTGGGACCCCAGGGAGGGACTGAAGCTTTCTTT
TRBV7-9	.	TRBJ2-1	TRBD1	CASSVHRGRLLNEQFF	TGTGCCAGCAGCGTTCACAGGGGGCGCCTCCTCAATGAGCAGTTCTTC
TRBV27	once	TRBJ2-2	.	CASSFLGNKLFF	TGTGCCAGCAGTTTTTTAGGGAACAAGCTGTTTTTT
TRBV5-1	few	TRBJ1-3	.	CASSLSVGAGSGNTIYF	TGCGCCAGCAGCTTGTCGGTAGGGGCAGGGTCTGGAAACACCATATATTTT
TRBV19	once	TRBJ2-5	TRBD2	CASSKRLAGGTYQETQYF	TGTGCCAGTAGTAAAAGACTAGCGGGAGGGACGTACCAAGAGACCCAGTACTTC
TRBV11-2	.	TRBJ1-5	TRBD1	CASSSTGLGQPQHF	TGTGCCAGCAGCTCGACAGGGTTGGGTCAGCCCCAGCATTTT
TRBV7-3	.	TRBJ2-3	.	CASSPSRASGTDTQYF	TGTGCCAGCAGCCCATCCAGGGCTAGCGGCACAGATACGCAGTATTTT
TRBV6-5	once	TRBJ1-6	TRBD1	CASSYGDRGRSSPLHF	TGTGCCAGCAGTTACGGGGACAGGGGGCGCAGTTCACCCCTCCACTTT
TRBV30	.	TRBJ2-2	.	CAWSGSGTGELFF	TGTGCCTGGAGCGGGAGTGGCACCGGGGAGCTGTTTTTT
TRBV18	.	TRBJ1-4	.	CASSPGSSAGEKLFF	TGTGCCAGCTCACCGGGAAGTTCCGCGGGTGAAAAACTGTTTTTT
TRBV5-5	.	TRBJ1-3	TRBD1	CASSSTGSSGNTIYF	TGTGCCAGCAGCTCGACAGGGAGCTCTGGAAACACCATATATTTT
TRBV2	.	TRBJ2-5	TRBD2	CASANSGIEETQYF	TGTGCCAGCGCGAATAGCGGGATAGAGGAGACCCAGTACTTC
TRBV11-3	.	TRBJ2-5	TRBD1	CASSLGQGETQYF	TGTGCCAGCAGCTTAGGACAGGGAGAGACCCAGTACTTC
TRBV27	.	TRBJ2-7	.	CASSLRGREASVGYEQYF	TGTGCCAGCAGTTTAAGGGGCAGGGAGGCCTCCGTTGGTTACGAGCAGTACTTC
TRBV5-1	.	TRBJ2-1	.	CASSLSMSRGDEQFF	TGCGCCAGCAGCTTGAGTATGTCGCGGGGCGATGAGCAGTTCTTC
TRBV11-2	.	TRBJ2-5	.	CASSLSSAGTQYF	TGTGCCAGCAGCTTAAGTTCAGCCGGGACCCAGTACTTC
TRBV5-1	.	TRBJ1-4	.	CASSFGGGGEKLFF	TGCGCCAGCAGCTTTGGAGGCGGGGGTGAAAAACTGTTTTTT
TRBV9	.	TRBJ2-7	.	CASSLGTFSEQYF	TGTGCCAGCAGCTTAGGGACTTTTTCCGAGCAGTACTTC
TRBV5-1	.	TRBJ2-7	.	CASSSGLAQEQYF	TGCGCCAGCAGCTCTGGGCTAGCGCAAGAGCAGTACTTC
TRBV25-1	.	TRBJ2-7	TRBD2	CASSEFRAGELSEQYF	TGTGCCAGCAGTGAATTTAGGGCGGGAGAATTGAGCGAGCAGTACTTC
TRBV6-1	.	TRBJ1-2	.	CASSVGGYTF	TGTGCCAGCAGTGTGGGGGGCTACACCTTC
TRBV5-1	.	TRBJ2-7	.	CASSPTTSYEQYF	TGCGCCAGCAGCCCGACGACGAGCTACGAGCAGTACTTC
TRBV6-6	.	TRBJ1-2	.	CASSSLTGTGYTF	TGTGCCAGCAGTTCCCTTACAGGGACGGGCTACACCTTC
TRBV28	.	TRBJ2-7	.	CASSLIGTYYEQYF	TGTGCCAGCAGTTTAATAGGGACCTACTACGAGCAGTACTTC
TRBV11-2	few	TRBJ2-2	.	CASSLEGGELFF	TGTGCCAGCAGCTTAGAGGGCGGGGAGCTGTTTTTT
TRBV2	.	TRBJ2-1	TRBD2	CASSARRTSGRASNEQFF	TGTGCCAGCAGCGCCCGAAGGACTAGCGGGAGGGCCAGCAATGAGCAGTTCTTC
TRBV7-8	few	TRBJ1-5	.	CASSPLKGYREGQPQHF	TGTGCCAGCAGCCCCCTTAAGGGATACAGGGAGGGTCAGCCCCAGCATTTT
TRBV4-3	.	TRBJ2-3	TRBD2	CASSQDPPTSGSTDTQYF	TGCGCCAGCAGCCAAGATCCACCGACTAGCGGCAGCACAGATACGCAGTATTTT
TRBV5-1	.	TRBJ2-1	TRBD2	CASSKGTSGRVTGEQFF	TGCGCCAGCAGCAAGGGGACTAGCGGGAGAGTCACTGGTGAGCAGTTCTTC
TRBV9	.	TRBJ1-4	.	CASSVALNTTTNEKLFF	TGTGCCAGCAGCGTAGCCCTTAACACAACAACTAATGAAAAACTGTTTTTT
TRBV11-2	.	TRBJ2-2	.	CASSLGTGELFF	TGTGCCAGCAGCTTAGGTACCGGGGAGCTGTTTTTT
TRBV5-6	.	TRBJ2-1	TRBD2	CASSLNGGGRVDEQFF	TGTGCCAGCAGCTTGAATGGTGGCGGGAGGGTGGATGAGCAGTTCTTC
TRBV29-1	.	TRBJ2-2	.	CSVEGGEERTGELFF	TGCAGCGTTGAAGGGGGGGAGGAGCGTACCGGGGAGCTGTTTTTT
TRBV5-1	.	TRBJ2-1	.	CASSLGGDYNEQFF	TGCGCCAGCAGCTTGGGTGGCGACTACAATGAGCAGTTCTTC